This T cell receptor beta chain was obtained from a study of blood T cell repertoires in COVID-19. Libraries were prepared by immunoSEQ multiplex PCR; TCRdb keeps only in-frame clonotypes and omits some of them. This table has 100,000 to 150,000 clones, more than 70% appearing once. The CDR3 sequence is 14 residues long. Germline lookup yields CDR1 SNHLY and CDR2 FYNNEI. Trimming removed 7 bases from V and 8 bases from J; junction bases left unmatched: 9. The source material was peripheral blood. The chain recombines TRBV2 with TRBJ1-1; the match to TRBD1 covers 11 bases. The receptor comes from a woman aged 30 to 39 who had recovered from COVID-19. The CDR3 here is CASNPLGQGGEAFF. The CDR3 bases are TGTGCCAGCAACCCCTTGGGACAGGGGGGCGAAGCTTTCTTT.